The clone carrying this T cell receptor beta chain was detected many times. What it binds is unknown. The sample comes from a study of prognosis after radiotherapy for stage I lung cancer. Study information: The non-small cell lung cancer patients were all regarded as unsuitable for surgery on medical grounds. Enrolled patients (roughly 13 men, 5 to 7 women) had a median age of about 74 years and an age range of roughly 53 to 90 years. Among about 7 patients the tumors were squamous cell carcinoma, and among about a dozen they were adenocarcinoma. General study findings and limits: Reportedly, the usage of TRBV and TRBJ genes was not the same in patients with and without metastases.

This CDR3 is 13 amino acids long. Germline values: CDR1 SGDLS, CDR2 YYNGEE. TCR beta CDR3 was amplified from genomic DNA by two-round multiplex PCR. The authors ran first-round PCR with primers specific to each TRBV and TRBJ gene. From the multiplex PCR reads, TCRdb called clonotypes with MiXCR, one entry per CDR3 protein. The repertoire includes approximately 35,000 distinct CDR3 sequences, around 30% of them detected once, and around 29% sits in the top ten. This specimen was PBMCs, taken before or after stereotactic body radiation therapy (not recorded which). This chain connects TRBV9 to TRBJ1-3; D gene uncertain. This receptor was identified in a donor aged 50 or older with non-small cell lung cancer. CDR3 amino acids: CASAGVSGNTIYF. In DNA, the CDR3 is TGTGCTTCGGCTGGGGTGTCTGGAAACACCATATATTTT.